The TCR beta chain under discussion was sequenced for a study of breast tumors, draining lymph nodes, adjacent tissues. TCRdb ran MiXCR on the multiplex PCR reads and lists one entry per CDR3 protein. Of more than 30,000 distinct CDR3 sequences in the sample, approximately 63% were seen once. This clonotype has only a few counts. Its specificity is not known. V lost 9 bases and J lost 5; bases outside the gene matches: 6. From germline, CDR1 is SNHLY and CDR2 FYNNEI. This CDR3 is 13 amino acids long. Study-wide findings and caveats: Data fit most tumor T cells coming from lymph node, expanding in tumor. That most tumor T cells come from lymph nodes remained unproven.

The rearrangement joins TRBV2 to TRBJ1-2; 10 nucleotides agree with TRBD1. The sequenced material came from breast tumor tissue. The sequence was obtained from a female donor with breast cancer. Some clones in this sample may be carry-over from other donors' samples. CDR3 region: CASIGQGGYGYTF. The CDR3 region has the DNA TGTGCCAGTATAGGACAGGGGGGATATGGCTACACCTTC.